This T cell receptor (beta chain) comes out of a study of T-cell memory formation after mild COVID-19. Findings and caveats of the study: Among contracting clones, CD4+ were mainly CM/EM and CD8+ enriched in EMRA. Specificity for SARS-CoV-2 was not confirmed among the second-wave clones peaking on day 37. Some clones that responded turned up in pre-infection memory, which suggests that cross-reactive memory joined in. Later expanders leaned CD4+, whereas clones that contracted between day 15 and 85 were balanced CD4/CD8.

This clonotype came up a few times. The antigen remains unidentified. One end of the junction fails to match germline, which may point to a read error. CDR1 SSHAT and CDR2 FNYEAQ come from the germline V gene (reference sequence). The CDR3 consists of 13 residues. Each CDR3 protein is one row after TCRdb ran MiXCR on the 5' RACE reads. The sample contains approximately 440,000 distinct CDR3 sequences, over 15% of which appear only once. The chain couples TRBV7-7 to TRBJ2-5; the D gene is possibly TRBD2 (6 bases). The material sequenced was PBMCs or a T cell subset sorted from them (not recorded which). The sequence was collected from an adult woman who had mild COVID-19 (a few samples of this study predate the infection). Cell type and time point are not known. This CDR3 reads CASSRDSKETQYF. The DNA of the CDR3 is TGTGCTAGCAGCCGGGACTCCAAAGAGACCCAGTACTTC.